One and the same sample provided the 8 T cell receptor beta chains below, sequenced in a study of blood T cell repertoires in COVID-19. TCRdb's copy holds only in-frame clones and misses some; the assay was immunoSEQ multiplex PCR. The sample comprises some 530,000 clones, around nine tenths of which are singletons, and roughly 8.5% rests with the top ten. The source material was PBMCs or T cells enriched from blood (not recorded which). The receptors originated from an older woman who had recovered from COVID-19.

The chain combines TRBV27 with TRBJ1-4, with D unclear. Trimming cost V 5 bases and J 7 bases, with 11 bases left between them. The CDR3 is 13 residues long. CDR1 and CDR2 (germline): MNHEY, SMNVEV (reference sequence). The chain's CDR3 is CASSGRGGEKLFF. CDR3 nucleotides: TGTGCCAGCAGTGGGCGGGGAGGTGAAAAACTGTTTTTT.

This clone showed up just once. The rearrangement links TRBV11-2 to TRBJ2-1; the match to TRBD1 covers 8 bases. This CDR3 contains 16 residues. Germline values: CDR1 SGHAT, CDR2 FQNNGV. V dropped 4 bases and J dropped 3; count of bases not matched to a gene: 8. The CDR3 coding sequence is TGTGCCAGCAGCTCCCGGACAGGGAAAGTCTACAATGAGCAGTTCTTC. Translated, it gives CASSSRTGKVYNEQFF.

The V and J genes are TRBV7-2 and TRBJ2-3, with 7 bases identical to TRBD1. Trimming cost V 2 bases and J 4 bases; bases outside gene matches: 3. Germline V gene data show CDR1 as SGHTA and CDR2 as FQGNSA. The CDR3 is 14 residues long. The CDR3: CASSLRQGADTQYF. The CDR3 DNA reads TGTGCCAGCAGCTTACGGCAGGGGGCAGATACGCAGTATTTT. The full variable domain, its missing parts supplied by reference TRBV7-2 and TRBJ2-3, is GAGVSQSPSNKVTEKGKDVELRCDPISGHTALYWYRQSLGQGLEFLIYFQGNSAPDKSGLPSDRFSAERTGGSVSTLTIQRTQQEDSAVYLCASSLRQGADTQYFGPGTRLTVL.

The V and J genes are TRBV4-2 and TRBJ2-5, with TRBD1 matching over 11 bases. The J segment lost 2 bases and the V segment lost 3 bases, leaving 8 bases of the junction unmatched. This CDR3 spans 17 amino acids. Germline CDR1 reads LGHNA; CDR2 reads YNFKEQ. The CDR3 region is CASSHGTGGIGQETQYF. The CDR3 DNA reads as TGTGCCAGCAGCCACGGGACAGGGGGGATTGGGCAAGAGACCCAGTACTTC.

The V call is TRBV27, the J call TRBJ1-5, with D perhaps TRBD1 (6 bases). Per the germline V gene, CDR1 is MNHEY and CDR2 is SMNVEV (reference sequence). V was cut by 5 bases and J by 6 bases, with 20 bases left in between. CDR3 length: 16 residues. In nucleotides, the CDR3 is TGTGCCAGCAGTGGGGGAACAGGGACCCCGAGTCAGCCCCAGCATTTT. It codes for CASSGGTGTPSQPQHF.

With regard to this clone: At one end the junction does not follow the germline gene, possibly because of a read error. This chain joins TRBV5-6 and TRBJ2-1; D call uncertain. The CDR3 sequence is 11 residues long. CDR1 SGHDT and CDR2 YYEEEE come from the germline V gene. This CDR3 reads CASRSSNEQFF. The CDR3 DNA sequence: TGTGCCAGCAGATCCTCCAATGAGCAGTTCTTC.

The chain carries TRBV28 and TRBJ1-2; D gene unclear. Looked up from germline, CDR1 is MDHEN and CDR2 is SYDVKM. V was cut by 1 base and J by 4 bases, with 4 bases left in between. The CDR3 totals 12 residues. In nucleotides, the CDR3 is TGTGCCAGCAGTTTATCGGTCTATGGCTACACCTTC. Its translation is CASSLSVYGYTF.

The V call is TRBV15, the J call TRBJ2-7; 7 bases are shared with TRBD1. The germline CDR1 and CDR2 sequences are LNHNV and YYDKDF (reference sequence). The CDR3 has 15 residues. V was pared by 1 base and J by 1 base, with 4 bases of the junction left unmatched. CDR3 amino acids: CATSRGRDSSYEQYF. The CDR3 coding sequence is TGTGCCACCAGCAGAGGTCGGGACAGTTCCTACGAGCAGTACTTC.